This TCR beta chain was obtained from a study of early T cells in non-severe SARS-CoV-2 infection. Per the germline V gene, CDR1 is KGHDR and CDR2 is SFDVKD. The CDR3 is 13 amino acids. Trimming shortened V by 4 bases and J by 8 bases, and 11 bases separated the two germline ends. This clonotype was picked up many times. TCRdb analysed the 5' RACE reads with MiXCR anew, one entry per CDR3 protein. The sample holds some 70,000 distinct CDR3 sequences, about 4.9% seen once. This chain connects TRBV24-1 to TRBJ2-1; D is ambiguous. The sequencing sample was made of whole blood. The sequence was collected from an adult who was a healthcare worker with PCR-confirmed SARS-CoV-2 infection or an uninfected control (not recorded which). The CDR3 sequence: CATSDSHLDEQFF. CDR3 DNA sequence: TGTGCCACCAGTGACTCACACCTCGATGAGCAGTTCTTC.